One TCR beta chain is described in this entry. The record originates from a study of blood T cell repertoires in COVID-19. Original data processing: Counts of nucleated cells, estimated from reference gene primer amplification, were obtained. The method was immunoSEQ multiplex PCR; TCRdb's version includes in-frame clones alone and lacks a portion of them. V and J calls and clone size follow that table, whereas D and trimming were derived from the DNA. The sample yields some 110,000 clones, about 80% seen once. This TCR derives from a man aged 60 to 69 with acute or convalescent COVID-19. The sequenced sample was peripheral blood.

CDR3 DNA sequence: TGTGCCAGCAGCTTGAGCACCTCCCCCTATGGCTACACCTTC. This encodes CASSLSTSPYGYTF. The rearrangement links TRBV5-6 to TRBJ1-2; the D is unclear. The germline V gene has CDR1 SGHDT and CDR2 YYEEEE. The V end was cut by 1 base, the J end by 4 bases, with 11 bases between. There are 14 residues in the CDR3.